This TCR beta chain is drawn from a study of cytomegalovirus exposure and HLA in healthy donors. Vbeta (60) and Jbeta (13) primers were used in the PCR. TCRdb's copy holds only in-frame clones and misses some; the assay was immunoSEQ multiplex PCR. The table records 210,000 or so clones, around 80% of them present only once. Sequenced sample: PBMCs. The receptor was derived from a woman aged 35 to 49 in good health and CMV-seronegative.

This CDR3 is CASSQVEASYEQYF. CDR3 in DNA: TGCGCCAGCAGCCAAGTTGAAGCCTCCTACGAGCAGTACTTC. The rearrangement links TRBV4-1 to TRBJ2-7; D gene ambiguous. Germline V lookup: CDR1 MGHRA, CDR2 YSYEKL. The CDR3 spans 14 residues. The V end was cut by 1 base, the J end by 0 bases, with 7 bases between.